These 20 T cell receptor beta chains were sequenced from one sample in a study of T cells expressing NK-cell markers. Reanalyzing the 5' RACE reads, TCRdb keeps one entry per CDR3 protein, without DNA. Recorded for this sample: about 410,000 distinct CDR3 sequences. Input material: blood T cells: a sorted CD56 or NKG2C T cell subset, CD4+ or CD8+ T cells, or bulk PBMC T cells (not recorded which). These TCRs come from a woman aged 45-65 years in good health.

V usage is TRBV24-1 and J usage is TRBJ2-2; without DNA, the TCRdb call of TRBD1 cannot be checked. The CDR3 length is 17 residues. Per the germline V gene, CDR1 is KGHDR and CDR2 is SFDVKD. CDR3 protein: CATSDFQGQGKPGELFF.

Here the CDR3 reads CASSLRGQGSSGGNEQYF. The chain is built from TRBV11-3 and TRBJ2-7; the D call from TCRdb, TRBD1, cannot be confirmed without DNA. The CDR3 totals 18 residues. Per the germline V gene, CDR1 is SGHNT and CDR2 is YENEEA.

The V and J genes are TRBV18 and TRBJ2-1; TCRdb's D gene call, TRBD1, goes unchecked for lack of DNA. Germline assignment: CDR1 KGHSH and CDR2 LQKENI. The CDR3 is 15 amino acids. The CDR3 reads CASSLDRGGYNEQFF.

The rearrangement uses TRBV5-1 and TRBJ2-3; TCRdb's D call of TRBD1 is untestable without DNA. The CDR3 spans 16 residues. Germline V gene sequence: CDR1 SGHRS, CDR2 YFSETQ. The chain's CDR3 is CASSSRDPRMADTQYF. Drawing the rest from reference TRBV5-1 and TRBJ2-3, the complete variable domain is KAGVTQTPRYLIKTRGQQVTLSCSPISGHRSVSWYQQTPGQGLQFLFEYFSETQRNKGNFPGRFSGRQFSNSRSEMNVSTLELGDSALYLCASSSRDPRMADTQYFGPGTRLTVL.

The gene calls are TRBV14 and TRBJ1-1; the TCRdb D gene call, TRBD1, has no DNA to confirm it. This CDR3 is built from 13 residues. Germline CDR1 and CDR2: SGHDN and FVKESK. The CDR3 loop reads CASSQAVGGEAFF.

The chain combines TRBV5-1 with TRBJ2-2. The CDR3 consists of 14 residues. Germline V gene data show CDR1 as SGHRS and CDR2 as YFSETQ. The CDR3 reads CASSGQLNTGELFF.

The rearrangement joins TRBV30 to TRBJ2-3. CDR1 GTSNPN and CDR2 SVGIG come from the germline V gene (reference sequence). The CDR3 is 15 amino acids. CDR3 region: CAWNGGRPSTDTQYF.

This chain links TRBV6-5 with TRBJ2-1; TCRdb's D call of TRBD2 is untestable without DNA. The CDR3 has 17 residues. From germline, CDR1 is MNHEY and CDR2 SVGAGI. This chain's CDR3 is CASSDPRSGRAYNEQFF.

This chain connects TRBV12-3 or TRBV12-4 to TRBJ2-3. This CDR3 is 14 amino acids long. CDR3 loop: CASSRSTSTDTQYF.

The V and J genes are TRBV5-1 and TRBJ2-5. CDR3 length: 12 amino acids. The V gene's germline CDR1 is SGHRS and CDR2 YFSETQ. CDR3 sequence: CASSFSRETQYF.

The V and J genes are TRBV6-5 and TRBJ2-5; TCRdb reports TRBD1, a call that lacks DNA to check it against. The germline gives CDR1 MNHEY, CDR2 SVGAGI. The CDR3 length is 13 residues. The CDR3 here is CASRSTGLETQYF.

V is TRBV5-1 and J is TRBJ1-1; no DNA is available, so the TRBD1 call from TCRdb remains unchecked. Germline V gene data show CDR1 as SGHRS and CDR2 as YFSETQ. This CDR3 has 14 amino acids. This CDR3 is CASSLSGRDTEAFF.

The chain has TRBV27 and TRBJ2-2; TCRdb's D call, TRBD1, is unchecked because there is no DNA. Germline V gene data show CDR1 as MNHEY and CDR2 as SMNVEV (reference sequence). This CDR3 comprises 13 residues. The CDR3 reads CASTLGATGELFF.

This rearrangement joins TRBV12-3 or TRBV12-4 to TRBJ2-3. The CDR3 extends over 14 amino acids. The CDR3 is CASFSGSSTDTQYF.

The CDR3 sequence is CASSYSPAGGPYEQFF. The chain carries TRBV6-5 and TRBJ2-1; the TRBD2 assignment by TCRdb is unverifiable without DNA. CDR3 size: 16 residues. From germline, CDR1 is MNHEY and CDR2 SVGAGI.

V gene TRBV6-5 combines with J gene TRBJ2-5. CDR3 size: 13 residues. Germline CDR1 reads MNHEY; CDR2 reads SVGAGI. CDR3 protein: CASSYKFQETQYF.

The chain carries TRBV29-1 and TRBJ2-3; TCRdb names TRBD2, which stays unverified in the absence of DNA. Germline V CDR1 and CDR2: SQVTM, ANQGSEA. The CDR3 sequence is 12 residues long. The CDR3 sequence is CSVVTSSSTQYF.

This chain links TRBV12-3 or TRBV12-4 with TRBJ1-5. CDR3 length: 13 amino acids. The CDR3 loop is CASSLRVGQPQHF.

The chain combines TRBV2 with TRBJ2-1; the TCRdb call, TRBD2, lacks DNA for checking. The V gene's germline CDR1 is SNHLY and CDR2 FYNNEI. This CDR3 has 13 amino acids. CDR3 region: CASSGGGLDEQFF. The whole variable domain, filled in from reference TRBV2 and TRBJ2-1, reads EPEVTQTPSHQVTQMGQEVILRCVPISNHLYFYWYRQILGQKVEFLVSFYNNEISEKSEIFDDQFSVERPDGSNFTLKIRSTKLEDSAMYFCASSGGGLDEQFFGPGTRLTVL.

The J gene is TRBJ2-3, the V gene TRBV29-1; TCRdb's D call of TRBD1 is untestable without DNA. CDR3 length: 15 amino acids. Germline V lookup: CDR1 SQVTM, CDR2 ANQGSEA. CDR3 sequence: CSVGLGTGITDTQYF.